These 26 T cell receptor beta chains originate from one sample sequenced in a study of T-cell reconstitution after alpha-beta-depleted transplantation in children. For TCRbeta, the library was prepared with unique molecular identifiers. TCRdb used MiXCR to reprocess the PCR reads, holding one entry per CDR3 protein. The data show more than 250,000 distinct CDR3 sequences, roughly 9.5% seen once. The sample in question was PBMCs from the stem cell graft donor, obtained from the stem cell graft. The receptors stem from a human donor who donated a stem cell graft to a child with SCID.

This clonotype has only a few counts. The chain is built from TRBV4-2 and TRBJ2-2; no definite D call. The CDR3 sequence is 16 residues long. CDR1 is LGHNA, CDR2 YNFKEQ, per germline. The V end was cut by 4 bases, the J end by 1 base, with 13 bases between. The CDR3 DNA reads as TGTGCCAGCAGCCTAGGCTCGTTAGAGAACACCGGGGAGCTGTTTTTT. Translating it yields CASSLGSLENTGELFF.

V is TRBV7-3 and J is TRBJ2-3, with D perhaps TRBD2 (7 bases). CDR1 SGHTA and CDR2 FQGTGA come from the germline V gene. V lost 3 bases and J 2 bases, leaving 12 bases between the germline ends. This CDR3 contains 15 residues. In nucleotides, the CDR3 is TGTGCCAGCAGCTTGTGGGGGGGCTTCACAGATACGCAGTATTTT. Translated: CASSLWGGFTDTQYF.

This clonotype came up many times. The CDR3 reads CASTRSGGVGEQFF. CDR3 coding DNA: TGTGCCAGCACCAGGAGCGGGGGGGTTGGTGAGCAGTTCTTC. This sequence joins TRBV12-3 or TRBV12-4 and TRBJ2-1, with 10 bases aligning to TRBD2. V trimming: 7 bases; J trimming: 9 bases; junction bases outside the gene matches: 9. There are 14 residues in the CDR3.

This clonotype was picked up a small number of times. The chain is built from TRBV20-1 and TRBJ1-5, with TRBD1 as a possible D gene (5 bases). Germline V gene lookup returns CDR1 DFQATT and CDR2 SNEGSKA (reference sequence). The CDR3 length is 14 residues. Trimming took off 4 bases at V and 10 bases at J, with 20 bases between the two ends. CDR3 loop: CSATENTEGRPQHF. As DNA, the CDR3 is TGCAGTGCTACCGAAAATACGGAGGGACGTCCCCAGCATTTT.

This clonotype appeared a few times. CDR3 nucleotides: TGTGCCATCAGTGCAGGACAGTCCAACTATGGCTACACCTTC. Amino acid sequence: CAISAGQSNYGYTF. This chain connects TRBV10-3 to TRBJ1-2, with D perhaps TRBD1 (6 bases). Trimming stripped 4 bases from V and 2 bases from J, with 11 bases between. Germline lookup yields CDR1 ENHRY and CDR2 SYGVKD. The CDR3 totals 14 residues.

This rearrangement joins TRBV6-5 to TRBJ2-3; tentative D call: TRBD1 (6 bases). CDR3 size: 19 residues. Germline-derived CDR1 and CDR2 are MNHEY and SVGAGI. V was trimmed by 2 bases and J by 2 bases, leaving 23 bases between them. The CDR3 nucleotides read TGTGCCAGCAGTTACACAGCACCCGGGGACACCAAATTCACAGATACGCAGTATTTT. Protein product: CASSYTAPGDTKFTDTQYF.

This clonotype occurred many times. V is TRBV7-9 and J is TRBJ1-5; D gene ambiguous. Between the trimmed V and J ends, which lost 5 bases and 2 bases, there was a span of 7 bases. This CDR3 has 13 amino acids. Per the germline V gene, CDR1 is SEHNR and CDR2 is FQNEAQ (reference sequence). The CDR3 nucleotides read TGTGCCAGCAGCGACACTGGCAATCAGCCCCAGCATTTT. It yields the protein CASSDTGNQPQHF.

The V gene is TRBV14, the J gene TRBJ1-3; no firm D call. V lost 0 bases, J lost 4 bases, and 13 bases lay in between. This CDR3 contains 16 residues. Germline values: CDR1 SGHDN, CDR2 FVKESK. DNA of the CDR3: TGTGCCAGCAGCCAAGATCTCGGCAATCTAGGAAACACCATATATTTT. Translation: CASSQDLGNLGNTIYF.

The rearrangement joins TRBV9 to TRBJ1-2; D call uncertain. In germline, CDR1 is SGDLS, CDR2 YYNGEE. The CDR3 runs 15 residues. V lost 4 bases and J lost 2, with 15 bases in between. The CDR3 DNA reads as TGTGCCAGCAGCTCCCCAGGAGATCACAACTATGGCTACACCTTC. Amino acids: CASSSPGDHNYGYTF.

A few counts support this clonotype. The chain couples TRBV13 to TRBJ1-5; D is unclear. The CDR3 has 15 amino acids. V was clipped by 3 bases and J by 0 bases, with 9 bases between them. Per the germline V gene, CDR1 is PRHDT and CDR2 is FYEKMQ (reference sequence). CDR3 loop: CASSFSGYSNQPQHF. The CDR3 region has the DNA TGTGCCAGCAGCTTTAGCGGTTATAGCAATCAGCCCCAGCATTTT.

A few counts support this clonotype. The chain carries TRBV5-1 and TRBJ1-3; tentative D call: TRBD1 (6 bases). CDR1 is SGHRS, CDR2 YFSETQ, per germline. The CDR3 has 15 amino acids. V lost 0 bases to trimming and J lost 2 bases, with 9 bases between them. This CDR3 is CASSLDGGPGNTIYF. The CDR3 region has the DNA TGCGCCAGCAGCTTGGACGGGGGGCCTGGAAACACCATATATTTT.

A word on this clonotype: A much larger clone lies one base from this, so it may be a read error. V and J are TRBV7-2 and TRBJ1-5; no firm D call. Germline V CDR1 and CDR2: SGHTA, FQGNSA. The length of the CDR3 is 14 residues. V was trimmed by 1 base and J by 4 bases, leaving 8 bases between them. The CDR3 region has the DNA TGTGCCAGCAGCTTAGACCAGTTTAATCAGCCCCAGCATTTT. Its translation is CASSLDQFNQPQHF.

Details on this clonotype: At one end, the junction sequence differs from germline, possibly due to a read error. V usage is TRBV5-1 and J usage is TRBJ2-3; 15 bases map to TRBD2. Germline loops: CDR1 SGHRS, CDR2 YFSETQ. The length of the CDR3 is 19 residues. CDR3 bases: TGCGCCAGCAGCGTCGGGACTAGCGGGGGGACGTCTAGCACAGATACCCAGTATTTT. This codes for CASSVGTSGGTSSTDTQYF.

The chain recombines TRBV12-3 or TRBV12-4 with TRBJ1-1; D uncertain. This CDR3 is built from 13 residues. Trimming removed 6 bases from V and 11 bases from J, with 19 bases in between. The CDR3 nucleotides read TGTGCCAGCAGCCCAGGAGACATCCCGACGGCTTTCTTT. Amino acid sequence: CASSPGDIPTAFF.

This clonotype was detected a few times. The chain is built from TRBV7-3 and TRBJ2-3; D may be TRBD2 (6 bases). Germline CDR1 and CDR2: SGHTA and FQGTGA. V dropped 2 bases and J dropped 1 base, with 13 bases sitting between them. This CDR3 has 16 residues. CDR3 in amino acids: CASSLGSGGGTDTQYF. In DNA form, the CDR3 reads TGTGCCAGCAGCTTAGGGTCAGGAGGGGGCACAGATACGCAGTATTTT.

This clonotype was picked up a small number of times. The V and J genes are TRBV4-1 and TRBJ1-3; no clear D gene. The CDR3 has 14 amino acids. Per the germline V gene, CDR1 is MGHRA and CDR2 is YSYEKL. V dropped 0 bases and J dropped 4 bases, with 7 bases sitting between them. CDR3 nucleotides: TGCGCCAGCAGCCAAGACCCGTCCGGAAACACCATATATTTT. Protein sequence: CASSQDPSGNTIYF.

In its sample, this clonotype was seen a few times. The chain uses TRBV3-1 and TRBJ2-3; no reliable D call. With 0 bases removed from V and 6 bases from J, the gap between germline ends came to 16 bases. The CDR3 sequence is 16 residues long. Looked up from germline, CDR1 is LGHDT and CDR2 is YNNKEL (reference sequence). CDR3 in amino acids: CASSQEGGRSADTQYF. The CDR3 coding sequence is TGTGCCAGCAGCCAAGAAGGTGGGCGATCCGCGGATACGCAGTATTTT.

This rearrangement joins TRBV10-1 to TRBJ2-1; 10 positions agree with TRBD2. After removal of 2 bases from V and 8 bases from J, the junction contained 9 bases not matched to a gene. Germline V gene lookup returns CDR1 WNHNN and CDR2 SYGVQD (reference sequence). The CDR3 is 16 amino acids. CDR3 region: CASSENLAGARDEQFF. The CDR3 DNA reads as TGCGCCAGCAGTGAGAACCTAGCGGGGGCCAGGGATGAGCAGTTCTTC.

V gene TRBV4-2 combines with J gene TRBJ2-3; 7 positions agree with TRBD2. Germline lookup yields CDR1 LGHNA and CDR2 YNFKEQ. V shed 0 bases and J 2 bases; nucleotides not matched to a gene: 2. The CDR3 consists of 15 residues. The CDR3 loop reads CASSQEGGDTDTQYF. DNA of the CDR3: TGTGCCAGCAGCCAAGAGGGGGGGGACACAGATACGCAGTATTTT.

V usage is TRBV12-3 or TRBV12-4 and J usage is TRBJ2-2; 8 nucleotides align to TRBD1. V was pared by 8 bases and J by 5 bases, with 7 bases of the junction left unmatched. The CDR3 contains 14 residues. The CDR3 is CASASGGATGELFF. CDR3 sequence (DNA): TGTGCCAGCGCCTCAGGGGGCGCGACCGGGGAGCTGTTTTTT.

The sample holds many counts of this clonotype. This rearrangement joins TRBV14 to TRBJ2-5; D gene ambiguous. V lost 2 bases and J 5 bases, leaving 6 bases between the germline ends. This CDR3 region has 12 residues. Germline CDR1 and CDR2: SGHDN and FVKESK. The DNA of the CDR3 is TGTGCCAGCAGCCAAATCTTCGAGACCCAGTACTTC. It encodes CASSQIFETQYF.

This clonotype was recorded at least ten times. V is TRBV6-1 and J is TRBJ1-2; the D is unclear. Germline loops: CDR1 MNHNS, CDR2 SASEGT. V shed 1 base and J shed 4 bases, with 13 bases lying between them. The CDR3 has 15 amino acids. The CDR3 loop is CASSEEGYSSYGYTF. DNA for the CDR3: TGTGCCAGCAGTGAAGAAGGTTACAGTTCCTATGGCTACACCTTC.

This clonotype was counted at least ten times. This rearrangement joins TRBV5-1 to TRBJ2-5; 7 bases agree with TRBD1. The CDR3 is made up of 14 amino acids. With 1 base clipped from V and 4 bases from J, the junction kept 4 bases outside the gene matches. Germline values: CDR1 SGHRS, CDR2 YFSETQ. The CDR3 region is CASSLSGQRETQYF. The CDR3 DNA reads TGCGCCAGCAGCTTGTCGGGACAGAGAGAGACCCAGTACTTC. The variable domain in full, completed from reference TRBV5-1 and TRBJ2-5, reads KAGVTQTPRYLIKTRGQQVTLSCSPISGHRSVSWYQQTPGQGLQFLFEYFSETQRNKGNFPGRFSGRQFSNSRSEMNVSTLELGDSALYLCASSLSGQRETQYFGPGTRLLVL.

The chain carries TRBV11-2 and TRBJ2-3; D remains ambiguous. Trimming cost V 3 bases and J 2 bases, with 6 bases left between them. The CDR3 contains 13 residues. Germline lookup yields CDR1 SGHAT and CDR2 FQNNGV. The CDR3 DNA follows: TGTGCCAGCAGCTTTGGAGACACAGATACGCAGTATTTT. Protein: CASSFGDTDTQYF.

This clonotype was found many times. CDR3 residues: CASSQGERPPYNEQFF. The CDR3 DNA reads TGTGCCAGCAGCCAAGGGGAGCGTCCACCATACAATGAGCAGTTCTTC. V gene TRBV3-1 combines with J gene TRBJ2-1, with a possible D match to TRBD2 (5 bases). CDR1 is LGHDT and CDR2 is YNNKEL in the germline V gene (reference sequence). This CDR3 region has 16 residues. Trimming stripped 1 base from V and 4 bases from J, with 14 bases between.

The chain joins TRBV12-3 or TRBV12-4 to TRBJ2-5; 7 bases fit TRBD2. This CDR3 comprises 13 residues. Losses at the gene ends were 2 bases for V and 7 bases for J; bases not matched to a gene: 4. The CDR3 DNA sequence: TGTGCCAGCAGTTTATTGGGCGGGGGGACCCAGTACTTC. Translated, it gives CASSLLGGGTQYF.